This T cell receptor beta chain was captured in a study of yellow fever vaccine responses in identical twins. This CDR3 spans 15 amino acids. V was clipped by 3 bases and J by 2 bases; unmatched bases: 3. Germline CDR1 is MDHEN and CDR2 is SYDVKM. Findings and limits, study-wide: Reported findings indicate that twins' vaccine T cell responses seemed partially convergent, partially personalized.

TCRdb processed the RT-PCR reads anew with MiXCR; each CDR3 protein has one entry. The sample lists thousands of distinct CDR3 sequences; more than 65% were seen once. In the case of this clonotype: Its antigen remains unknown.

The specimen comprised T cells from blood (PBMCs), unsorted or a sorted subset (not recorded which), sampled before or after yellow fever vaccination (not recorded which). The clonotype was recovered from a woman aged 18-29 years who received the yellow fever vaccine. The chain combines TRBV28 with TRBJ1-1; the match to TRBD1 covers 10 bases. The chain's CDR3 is CASSFRDRGNTEAFF. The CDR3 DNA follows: TGTGCCAGCAGTTTCCGGGACAGGGGAAACACTGAAGCTTTCTTT.